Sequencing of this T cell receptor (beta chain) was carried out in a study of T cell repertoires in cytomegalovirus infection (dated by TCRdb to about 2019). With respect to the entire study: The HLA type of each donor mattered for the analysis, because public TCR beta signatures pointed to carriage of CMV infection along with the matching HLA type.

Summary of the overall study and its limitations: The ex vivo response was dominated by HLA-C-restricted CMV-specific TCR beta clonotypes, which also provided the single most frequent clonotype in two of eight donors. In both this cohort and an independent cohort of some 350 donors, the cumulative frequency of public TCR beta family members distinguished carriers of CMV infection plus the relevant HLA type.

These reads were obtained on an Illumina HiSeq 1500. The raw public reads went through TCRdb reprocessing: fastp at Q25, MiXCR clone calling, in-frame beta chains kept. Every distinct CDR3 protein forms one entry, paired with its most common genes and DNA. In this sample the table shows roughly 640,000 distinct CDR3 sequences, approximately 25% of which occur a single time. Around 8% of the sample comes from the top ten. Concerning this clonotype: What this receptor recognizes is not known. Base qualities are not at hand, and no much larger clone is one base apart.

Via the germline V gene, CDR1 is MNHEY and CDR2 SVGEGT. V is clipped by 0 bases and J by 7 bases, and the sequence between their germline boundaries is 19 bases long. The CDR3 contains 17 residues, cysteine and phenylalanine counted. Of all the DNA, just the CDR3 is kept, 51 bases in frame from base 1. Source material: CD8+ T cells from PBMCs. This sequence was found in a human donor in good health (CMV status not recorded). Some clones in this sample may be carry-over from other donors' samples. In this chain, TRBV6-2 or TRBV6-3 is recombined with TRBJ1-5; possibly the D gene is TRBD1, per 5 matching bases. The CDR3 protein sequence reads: CASSYSSNGGRGQPQHF. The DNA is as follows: TGTGCCAGCAGTTACTCTTCAAATGGGGGTCGGGGGCAGCCCCAGCATTTT.